The 20 T cell receptor beta chains reported below all come from one sample, sequenced in a study of Ad26.COV2.S vaccination and SARS-CoV-2 variants. Treatment denoted: around 19 received Ad26.COV2.S at low or high dose, single or two shots; 5 received placebo; per-sample allocation not given. Day 63 following the first vaccine or placebo injection was when the samples were taken. TCRdb keeps only in-frame clones here, not all; method: immunoSEQ multiplex PCR. The repertoire includes roughly 700,000 clones, around 89% of them detected once, and about 1.5% sits in the top ten. Source: peripheral blood, taken in a trial of Ad26.COV2.S vaccine versus placebo. Receptors originate from a person between 18 and 59 years old who received the Ad26.COV2.S COVID-19 vaccine or a placebo.

This chain links TRBV18 with TRBJ2-1; 11 bases map to TRBD2. CDR1 is KGHSH, CDR2 LQKENI, per germline. The CDR3 length is 16 residues. With 4 bases clipped from V and 4 bases from J, the junction kept 6 bases outside the gene matches. The CDR3 sequence is CASSLTSGDTYNEQFF. CDR3 nucleotide sequence: TGTGCCAGCTCACTGACTAGCGGGGACACATACAATGAGCAGTTCTTC.

The rearrangement uses TRBV11-3 and TRBJ1-1, with D possibly matching TRBD1 (5 bases). The ends were cut back, 5 bases at V and 5 bases at J, with 12 bases in the middle. CDR1 SGHNT and CDR2 YENEEA come from the germline V gene. This CDR3 has 13 amino acids. Written as DNA, the CDR3 is TGTGCCAGCAGCCTAATGGAGGGGACTGAAGCTTTCTTT. It codes for CASSLMEGTEAFF.

The V call is TRBV6-5, the J call TRBJ2-1, with 8 bases aligning to TRBD1. V lost 6 bases and J lost 14; bases outside the gene matches: 9. This CDR3 region has 12 residues. Germline CDR1 is MNHEY and CDR2 is SVGAGI. CDR3 bases: TGTGCCAGCAGCCGCGGACAGGGAGTGGAGTTCTTC. Translation: CASSRGQGVEFF.

The V and J genes are TRBV5-4 and TRBJ2-3; 8 bases agree with TRBD1. The V gene end was trimmed by 4 bases and the J gene end by 4 bases; junction bases not matched to a gene: 8. The germline CDR1 and CDR2 sequences are SGHNT and YYREEE (reference sequence). The CDR3 is 15 amino acids. The CDR3 loop reads CASSPATGDPDTQYF. Here the CDR3 DNA reads TGTGCCAGCAGCCCCGCGACAGGGGATCCAGATACGCAGTATTTT.

This chain uses TRBV7-8 with TRBJ2-6; 10 positions match TRBD1. There are 19 residues in the CDR3. Germline V lookup: CDR1 SGHVS, CDR2 FQNEAQ. V dropped 4 bases and J dropped 6; count of bases not matched to a gene: 15. The CDR3 loop is CASSSRRTGGPWEANVLTF. The CDR3, as DNA: TGTGCCAGCAGCTCTCGCAGGACAGGGGGGCCTTGGGAGGCCAACGTCCTGACTTTC.

This clone was seen only a few times. The rearrangement links TRBV11-2 to TRBJ2-2, with 10 bases that match TRBD1. The CDR3 consists of 16 residues. The ends lost 3 bases at V and 6 bases at J; junction bases unmatched: 7. Germline V lookup: CDR1 SGHAT, CDR2 FQNNGV. The chain's CDR3 is CASSFRGDRGSGELFF. In DNA, the CDR3 is TGTGCCAGCAGCTTTCGAGGGGACAGGGGTTCCGGGGAGCTGTTTTTT. Based on the CDR3 plus reference TRBV11-2 and TRBJ2-2, the full variable domain is EAGVAQSPRYKIIEKRQSVAFWCNPISGHATLYWYQQILGQGPKLLIQFQNNGVVDDSQLPKDRFSAERLKGVDSTLKIQPAKLEDSAVYLCASSFRGDRGSGELFFGEGSRLTVL.

The chain employs TRBV15 and TRBJ2-5, with D perhaps given as TRBD1 or TRBD2 (5 bases each). The CDR3 spans 13 residues. Looked up from germline, CDR1 is LNHNV and CDR2 is YYDKDF (reference sequence). Trimming removed 3 bases from V and 3 bases from J, with 8 bases in between. CDR3: CATSRGTEETQYF. CDR3 nucleotide sequence: TGTGCCACCAGCAGGGGGACGGAAGAGACCCAGTACTTC.

The gene calls are TRBV3-1 (or the pseudogene TRBV3-2) and TRBJ2-2, with D unresolved. Trimming pared 10 bases from V and 7 bases from J, leaving 13 bases between. This CDR3 comprises 12 residues. Germline V lookup: CDR1 LGHDT, CDR2 YNNKEL (reference sequence). The CDR3 DNA reads as TGTGCCACCCTGTCATGGGGCGGGGAGCTGTTTTTT. Protein product: CATLSWGGELFF.

The V call is TRBV7-9, the J call TRBJ1-5, with 8 bases identical to TRBD1. Per the germline V gene, CDR1 is SEHNR and CDR2 is FQNEAQ (reference sequence). The CDR3 has 14 residues. Unmatched junction bases numbered 5, after V lost 5 bases and J lost 5 bases. The CDR3: CASSHGQGDQPQHF. The DNA of the CDR3 is TGTGCCAGCAGCCACGGACAGGGTGATCAGCCCCAGCATTTT.

The V call is TRBV11-2, the J call TRBJ2-1; D gene unclear. CDR3 size: 13 residues. Trimming shortened V by 4 bases and J by 2 bases, and 6 bases separated the two germline ends. CDR1 SGHAT and CDR2 FQNNGV come from the germline V gene. In DNA form, the CDR3 reads TGTGCCAGCAGCTCCGGGCCCTACAATGAGCAGTTCTTC. It is translated as CASSSGPYNEQFF.

V and J are TRBV13 and TRBJ1-4; D is unclear. Germline assignment: CDR1 PRHDT and CDR2 FYEKMQ (reference sequence). V dropped 3 bases and J dropped 0 bases, with 17 bases sitting between them. CDR3 size: 18 residues. The CDR3 nucleotides are TGTGCCAGCAGCTTGGGAGGATTACTAAGCACAACTAATGAAAAACTGTTTTTT. Its protein product is CASSLGGLLSTTNEKLFF.

The count of this clone is one. The chain couples TRBV7-2 to TRBJ2-3; a possible D gene is TRBD2 (6 bases). There are 14 residues in the CDR3. Germline CDR1 reads SGHTA; CDR2 reads FQGNSA. Trimming removed 3 bases at V and 2 bases at J, with 9 bases between. The CDR3 loop reads CASSLGLVTDTQYF. The CDR3 DNA reads as TGTGCCAGCAGCTTGGGACTCGTCACAGATACGCAGTATTTT.

The rearrangement joins TRBV30 to TRBJ1-1, with a possible D match to TRBD1 (5 bases). The length of the CDR3 is 10 residues. V lost 4 bases, J lost 7 bases, and 7 bases lay in between. CDR1 and CDR2 (germline): GTSNPN, SVGIG (reference sequence). Written as DNA, the CDR3 is TGTGCCTGGAAACAGGTTGAAGCTTTCTTT. Its protein product is CAWKQVEAFF.

The DNA for the CDR3 is TGTGCCAGCAGCCAAGCACCCGGGCAACATGTCGCATACGAGCAGTACTTC. This codes for CASSQAPGQHVAYEQYF. The chain carries TRBV4-2 and TRBJ2-7, with D unresolved. V was trimmed by 1 base and J by 4 bases, leaving 20 bases between them. CDR1 is LGHNA and CDR2 is YNFKEQ in the germline V gene. This CDR3 is built from 17 residues.

The rearrangement uses TRBV12-3 or TRBV12-4 and TRBJ1-4, with no clear D. This CDR3 region has 12 residues. The V and J ends lost 1 base and 10 bases respectively, with 7 bases between them. This CDR3 is CASSLGPAKLFF. The CDR3 region has the DNA TGTGCCAGCAGTTTAGGGCCGGCAAAACTGTTTTTT.

V gene TRBV5-1 combines with J gene TRBJ2-3, with a possible D match to TRBD1 (6 bases). Germline CDR1 SGHRS, CDR2 YFSETQ. This CDR3 is 14 amino acids long. V was cut by 0 bases and J by 4 bases, with 9 bases left in between. The CDR3: CASSLGRGADTQYF. The CDR3 DNA follows: TGCGCCAGCAGCTTGGGCAGGGGCGCAGATACGCAGTATTTT.

This clone was seen a few times. The gene calls are TRBV5-6 and TRBJ2-7; D not certain. Germline assignment: CDR1 SGHDT and CDR2 YYEEEE. Trimming stripped 5 bases from V and 6 bases from J, with 12 bases between. The CDR3 loop spans 12 amino acids. CDR3 nucleotides: TGTGCCAGCAGTCTTAGCCCTAGCGAGCAGTACTTC. As protein: CASSLSPSEQYF.

The rearrangement joins TRBV19 to TRBJ2-7; TRBD1 agrees at 7 bases. Germline loops: CDR1 LNHDA, CDR2 SQIVND (reference sequence). V shed 5 bases, J shed 1 base, and the junction held 11 bases outside the gene matches. This CDR3 comprises 16 residues. Here the CDR3 reads CASSPLPGQRSYEQYF. The CDR3 region has the DNA TGTGCCAGTAGTCCACTACCGGGACAGCGATCCTACGAGCAGTACTTC. The full variable domain, rest sourced from reference TRBV19 and TRBJ2-7, is DGGITQSPKYLFRKEGQNVTLSCEQNLNHDAMYWYRQDPGQGLRLIYYSQIVNDFQKGDIAEGYSVSREKKESFPLTVTSAQKNPTAFYLCASSPLPGQRSYEQYFGPGTRLTVT.

The count of this clone is one. This chain uses TRBV20-1 with TRBJ2-7; D gene uncertain. Germline V gene data show CDR1 as DFQATT and CDR2 as SNEGSKA (reference sequence). The CDR3 covers 11 residues. V gave up 6 bases and J gave up 3 bases, with 9 bases separating them. CDR3 in amino acids: CSAQDHYEQYF. CDR3 sequence (DNA): TGCAGTGCCCAGGACCACTACGAGCAGTACTTC.

V gene TRBV21-1 combines with J gene TRBJ1-6; the table's D call of TRBD1 was not tested on the DNA. TRBV21-1 corresponds to a pseudogene. This CDR3 is 18 amino acids long. CDR3 residues: CASSAKRGGTGNNSPLHF. The CDR3 DNA reads as TGTGCCAGCAGCGCCAAAAGGGGAGGGACAGGGAATAATTCACCCCTCCACTTT.